This TCR beta chain was found in a study of shared clonotypes between healthy human individuals. The CDR3 is made up of 12 amino acids. Per germline, CDR1 SGHTA and CDR2 FQGNSA. V lost 7 bases, J lost 6 bases, and 12 bases lay in between. Terminally differentiated effector memory CD45RA+ cells were excluded by CCR7 positive selection of CD45RO-negative cells. For sorted subsets, 150 to 200 ng DNA per replicate equaled some 27,000 T cell genomes. The table came from immunoSEQ multiplex PCR; TCRdb's copy has only in-frame clones and leaves some out. The repertoire consists of 630,000 or so clones, with 98% occurring once and the leading ten covering 0.3%.

The rearrangement joins TRBV7-2 to TRBJ2-5, with unresolved D. Sequenced sample: naive CD8+ T cells sorted from blood. This clonotype was obtained from a young man in good health. The DNA for the CDR3 is TGTGCCAGCATCTTGGACCCAAAGACCCAGTACTTC. Amino acids: CASILDPKTQYF.